One sample yielded the 24 T cell receptor beta chains listed below, sequenced in a study of vaccination effects on CD4 cells after COVID-19. In the ViraFEST assay, antigen-specific CD4+ clonotypes were identified by expansion after peptide-pool stimulation. It was after roughly 11 days of culture that CD4+ T cells were isolated. Sequenced by immunoSEQ multiplex PCR; TCRdb stores in-frame clones only, minus some. The sample yields tens of thousands of clones, approximately 80% seen once. Their specific antigens are unknown. The sequences come from CD4+ T cells from PBMCs cultured with HCoV-229E spike peptides, collected before COVID-19 vaccination. The receptors were sampled from a human donor who received a COVID-19 vaccine.

This clone came up a few times. This chain uses TRBV12-5 with TRBJ1-3; D gene ambiguous. The CDR3 is 14 residues long. Germline V gene lookup returns CDR1 LGHNT and CDR2 FRNRAP. Trimming left V 2 bases short and J 7 bases short, with 12 bases between. The CDR3 DNA reads TGTGCTAGTGGTTTGAGCGGGTTGGCCAACACCATATATTTT. Translating it yields CASGLSGLANTIYF.

The J gene is TRBJ1-1, the V gene TRBV18; a weak D match, TRBD1 (5 bases). CDR1 and CDR2 (germline): KGHSH, LQKENI. The CDR3 has 17 amino acids. With 5 bases removed from V and 1 base from J, the gap between germline ends came to 20 bases. CDR3 amino acids: CASSREMAGVGNTEAFF. The CDR3 nucleotides are TGTGCCAGCTCAAGGGAGATGGCGGGGGTTGGGAACACTGAAGCTTTCTTT.

The J gene is TRBJ2-7, the V gene TRBV7-8, with unresolved D. The germline gives CDR1 SGHVS, CDR2 FQNEAQ. Trimming cost V 4 bases and J 2 bases, with 15 bases left between them. The CDR3 has 15 amino acids. CDR3 nucleotide sequence: TGTGCCAGCAGCTATAGCCGGGTCCATCCCTACGAGCAGTACGTC. This sequence encodes CASSYSRVHPYEQYV.

The rearrangement links TRBV6-1 to TRBJ2-2; D call uncertain. CDR1 MNHNS and CDR2 SASEGT come from the germline V gene. The CDR3 loop spans 13 amino acids. V was trimmed by 1 base and J by 7 bases, leaving 7 bases between them. Here the CDR3 DNA reads TGTGCCAGCAGTGAAGACAGATACGGGGAGCTGTTTTTT. Amino acids: CASSEDRYGELFF.

The chain recombines TRBV19 with TRBJ1-1, with 11 bases identical to TRBD1. The CDR3 extends over 14 amino acids. CDR1 is LNHDA and CDR2 is SQIVND in the germline V gene (reference sequence). Trimming took 6 bases from V and 4 from J; bases not matched to a gene: 4. Here the CDR3 reads CASRDRGLGTEAFF. The CDR3 DNA sequence: TGTGCCAGTAGGGACAGGGGGCTTGGCACTGAAGCTTTCTTT.

CDR3 region: CASSRGGGNTIYF. The CDR3, as DNA: TGTGCCAGCAGCCGCGGGGGCGGAAACACCATATATTTT. The V and J genes are TRBV12-3 or TRBV12-4 and TRBJ1-3, with D maybe TRBD1 (6 bases). The V end was cut by 6 bases, the J end by 4 bases, with 10 bases between. The CDR3 runs to 13 residues.

This clone was detected only once. CDR3 loop: CASSLARDRKQFF. As DNA, the CDR3 is TGTGCCAGCAGCTTAGCCCGGGACAGAAAACAGTTCTTC. V gene TRBV7-2 combines with J gene TRBJ2-1; TRBD1 agrees at 7 bases. The J segment lost 13 bases and the V segment lost 0 bases, leaving 6 bases of the junction unmatched. The germline V gene encodes CDR1 SGHTA and CDR2 FQGNSA. The CDR3 consists of 13 residues.

The chain carries TRBV6-5 and TRBJ1-2; TRBD1 matches at 7 bases. The CDR3 consists of 15 residues. Per germline, CDR1 MNHEY and CDR2 SVGAGI. J gave up 5 bases and V 6 bases, and 12 bases lay outside the gene matches. The CDR3 DNA is TGTGCCAGCAGACCACAGGGGAGGCTCTTGTATGGCTACACCTTC. This gives the protein CASRPQGRLLYGYTF.

This chain uses TRBV6-2 or TRBV6-3 with TRBJ2-3, with D unclear. The CDR3 is 12 amino acids. Looked up from germline, CDR1 is MNHEY and CDR2 is SVGEGT. V was shortened by 5 bases and J by 12 bases, with 15 bases between the two germline ends. This CDR3 is CASSKENFRQYF. For the CDR3, the DNA is TGTGCCAGCAGTAAGGAGAACTTTAGACAGTATTTT.

The chain joins TRBV11-2 to TRBJ1-4, with D tentatively TRBD1 (5 bases). CDR1 is SGHAT and CDR2 is FQNNGV in the germline V gene. The CDR3 covers 15 residues. V was clipped by 5 bases and J by 1 base, with 11 bases between them. For the CDR3, the DNA is TGTGCCAGCAGCCTCCAGAGGGGAACTAATGAAAAACTGTTTTTT. Translation: CASSLQRGTNEKLFF.

This chain links TRBV10-3 with TRBJ2-1; 11 nucleotides match TRBD1. Per the germline V gene, CDR1 is ENHRY and CDR2 is SYGVKD. This CDR3 contains 16 residues. The V gene end was trimmed by 2 bases and the J gene end by 3 bases; junction bases not matched to a gene: 3. The DNA of the CDR3 is TGTGCCATCAGTGAGGGGGACAGGGGGGTCTACAATGAGCAGTTCTTC. This gives the protein CAISEGDRGVYNEQFF.

The genes are TRBV19 and TRBJ2-3; D gene uncertain. CDR1 and CDR2 (germline): LNHDA, SQIVND (reference sequence). Trimming left V 1 base short and J 5 bases short, with 4 bases between. CDR3 size: 12 residues. The CDR3 loop is CASSIGGDTQYF. The CDR3 DNA is TGTGCCAGTAGTATAGGGGGAGATACGCAGTATTTT. Together with reference TRBV19 and TRBJ2-3, the CDR3 gives the full variable domain: DGGITQSPKYLFRKEGQNVTLSCEQNLNHDAMYWYRQDPGQGLRLIYYSQIVNDFQKGDIAEGYSVSREKKESFPLTVTSAQKNPTAFYLCASSIGGDTQYFGPGTRLTVL.

This chain links TRBV20-1 with TRBJ2-1; D is possibly TRBD2 (6 bases). Germline assignment: CDR1 DFQATT and CDR2 SNEGSKA (reference sequence). The CDR3 has 11 amino acids. Trimming cost V 6 bases and J 11 bases, with 14 bases left between them. The CDR3 region is CSAELSGKQFF. DNA of the CDR3: TGCAGTGCAGAACTTAGCGGCAAGCAGTTCTTC.

The rearrangement uses TRBV18 and TRBJ2-7; either TRBD1 or TRBD2 may fit D (6 bases each). CDR1 KGHSH and CDR2 LQKENI come from the germline V gene. Deletions cut 0 bases from V and 7 bases from J, with 13 bases between. The CDR3 runs to 14 residues. The CDR3 DNA is TGTGCCAGCTCACCACCGTGGGGGGCCGGTGAGCAGTACGTC. Its translation: CASSPPWGAGEQYV.

The J gene is TRBJ1-6, the V gene TRBV4-1; TRBD1 matches 8 bases. Germline trimming cut 3 bases from V and 7 bases from J; bases unmatched to any gene: 17. The germline V gene encodes CDR1 MGHRA and CDR2 YSYEKL. The CDR3 is 19 amino acids. The CDR3 loop is CASSQVGRALTGENSPLHF. CDR3 nucleotides: TGCGCCAGCAGCCAGGTTGGAAGGGCCTTGACAGGGGAAAATTCACCCCTCCACTTT.

The chain links TRBV3-1 (or the pseudogene TRBV3-2) to TRBJ1-1; D call uncertain. This CDR3 spans 13 amino acids. V shed 4 bases and J shed 0 bases, with 6 bases lying between them. The germline V gene has CDR1 LGHDT and CDR2 YNNKEL (reference sequence). The DNA for the CDR3 is TGTGCCAGCAGCCGGATAATGAACACTGAAGCTTTCTTT. It encodes CASSRIMNTEAFF.

The chain uses TRBV3-1 (or the pseudogene TRBV3-2) and TRBJ2-3, with D hard to call. V was shortened by 1 base and J by 4 bases, with 9 bases between the two germline ends. There are 14 residues in the CDR3. Germline V gene sequence: CDR1 LGHDT, CDR2 YNNKEL (reference sequence). CDR3 region: CASSQVRAPDTQYF. The CDR3, as DNA: TGTGCCAGCAGCCAAGTACGGGCCCCAGATACGCAGTATTTT.

J is TRBJ1-5 and V is TRBV6-2 or TRBV6-3; no clear D. Germline CDR1 and CDR2: MNHEY and SVGEGT. With 1 base removed from V and 1 base from J, the gap between germline ends came to 8 bases. The CDR3 is made up of 15 amino acids. Here the CDR3 reads CASSYLGLSNQPQHF. The CDR3 DNA is TGTGCCAGCAGTTACTTGGGTTTAAGCAATCAGCCCCAGCATTTT.

The rearrangement joins TRBV28 to TRBJ2-7; perhaps TRBD1 as D (5 bases). The V gene's germline CDR1 is MDHEN and CDR2 SYDVKM. Trimming removed 5 bases from V and 3 bases from J, with 17 bases in between. This CDR3 is 15 amino acids long. The CDR3 DNA reads TGTGCCAGCAGTCGGGTGGGGCTCGTTCTCTACGAGCAGTACGTC. It translates to CASSRVGLVLYEQYV.

The genes are TRBV24-1 and TRBJ2-3, with 14 bases matching TRBD2. Germline trimming cut 4 bases from V and 5 bases from J; bases unmatched to any gene: 7. The CDR3 spans 17 residues. Germline-derived CDR1 and CDR2 are KGHDR and SFDVKD. CDR3 nucleotide sequence: TGTGCCACCAGTGAACCTAGACTAGCGGGGGGGGGAGATACGCAGTATTTT. It codes for CATSEPRLAGGGDTQYF.

The chain links TRBV11-3 to TRBJ2-7; 7 bases are shared with TRBD1. CDR3 size: 16 residues. The V and J ends lost 3 bases and 3 bases, in that order; junction bases with no gene match: 11. Germline loops: CDR1 SGHNT, CDR2 YENEEA. CDR3 DNA sequence: TGTGCCAGCAGCTTTTGGAGACAGGGTTTCATCTACGAGCAGTACGTC. Residues: CASSFWRQGFIYEQYV.

J is TRBJ1-2 and V is TRBV28; D is undetermined. The CDR3 loop spans 11 amino acids. V was shortened by 1 base and J by 5 bases, with 2 bases between the two germline ends. In germline, CDR1 is MDHEN, CDR2 SYDVKM. CDR3 sequence: CASSLSYGYTF. For the CDR3, the DNA is TGTGCCAGCAGTTTATCGTATGGCTACACCTTC.

This rearrangement joins TRBV24-1 to TRBJ1-2; D unresolved. From germline, CDR1 is KGHDR and CDR2 SFDVKD. Between the trimmed V and J ends, which lost 3 bases and 5 bases, there was a span of 9 bases. The CDR3 is made up of 13 amino acids. The CDR3 spells CATSDPQRYGYTF. The CDR3 DNA follows: TGTGCCACCAGTGATCCGCAGAGGTATGGCTACACCTTC.

The chain recombines TRBV7-7 with TRBJ2-3; 10 bases align to TRBD2. With V trimmed by 1 base and J by 4 bases, 2 bases remained unmatched. The CDR3 totals 15 residues. In germline, CDR1 is SSHAT, CDR2 FNYEAQ (reference sequence). In nucleotides, the CDR3 is TGTGCCAGCAGCTTAGTAGCGGGGGGCGCAGATACGCAGTATTTT. Translating it yields CASSLVAGGADTQYF.